Each of the 7 T cell receptor beta chains below was sequenced from the same sample in a study of CXCR3-negative and CXCR3-positive naive CD8 T cells (dated by TCRdb to the late 2010s). These receptors lack a known antigen. Sequencing instrument: NextSeq 550. The Human TCR Profiling Kit (MiLaboratory) was used to prepare UMI-labeled 5' RACE TRB cDNA libraries. TCRdb reprocessed the reads, reporting each CDR3 protein sequence once and no DNA. For this sample, the table gives about 63,000 distinct CDR3 sequences. The top ten clonotypes cover around 5% of the sample. Broader findings and caveats from the paper: TRB CDR3s from CXCR3-positive naive cells showed higher hydrophobicity (lower Kidera factor 4), lower energy, and higher strength and volume indices than CXCR3-negative naive cells.

The sample comprised naive CXCR3+ CD8+ T cells from blood. What the cell subset or site label conveys for this sample: CD45RO-CCR7+CD27+CD95- naive CD8+ T cells expressing CXCR3 (TNR3+). These receptors all come from a human donor in good health. Some clones in this sample may be carry-over from other donors' samples.

This chain uses TRBV29-1 with TRBJ2-3. There are 13 residues in the CDR3. Germline assignment: CDR1 SQVTM and CDR2 ANQGSEA. The CDR3 here is CSVGAAATDTQYF.

V gene TRBV29-1 combines with J gene TRBJ2-5; TCRdb outputs TRBD1, but without DNA this stays unchecked. Germline-derived CDR1 and CDR2 are SQVTM and ANQGSEA. CDR3 length: 12 residues. The CDR3 protein is CSVESDRGLENF.

The chain uses TRBV28 and TRBJ1-2. The length of the CDR3 is 12 residues. Germline V gene lookup returns CDR1 MDHEN and CDR2 SYDVKM. The CDR3 spells CASTLGRGGYTF.

The chain recombines TRBV10-3 with TRBJ2-7; the TCRdb D gene call, TRBD1, has no DNA to confirm it. The CDR3 extends over 14 amino acids. Germline V gene lookup returns CDR1 ENHRY and CDR2 SYGVKD. The CDR3 spells CAISERGANYEQYF.

The chain joins TRBV20-1 to TRBJ1-4; TCRdb designates TRBD1, a call that cannot be tested without DNA. The CDR3 sequence is 15 residues long. Germline V lookup: CDR1 DFQATT, CDR2 SNEGSKA (reference sequence). CDR3 protein: CSVSGGAYGNEKLFF.

The chain carries TRBV20-1 and TRBJ2-1. The CDR3 is made up of 12 amino acids. Germline CDR1 reads DFQATT; CDR2 reads SNEGSKA (reference sequence). CDR3 in amino acids: CSAIAEYNEQFF.

The V call is TRBV6-5, the J call TRBJ2-4; TCRdb indicates TRBD1, and absent DNA this call remains unverified. Germline values: CDR1 MNHEY, CDR2 SVGAGI. The CDR3 runs to 14 residues. CDR3 in amino acids: CASSYATGDHIQYF.